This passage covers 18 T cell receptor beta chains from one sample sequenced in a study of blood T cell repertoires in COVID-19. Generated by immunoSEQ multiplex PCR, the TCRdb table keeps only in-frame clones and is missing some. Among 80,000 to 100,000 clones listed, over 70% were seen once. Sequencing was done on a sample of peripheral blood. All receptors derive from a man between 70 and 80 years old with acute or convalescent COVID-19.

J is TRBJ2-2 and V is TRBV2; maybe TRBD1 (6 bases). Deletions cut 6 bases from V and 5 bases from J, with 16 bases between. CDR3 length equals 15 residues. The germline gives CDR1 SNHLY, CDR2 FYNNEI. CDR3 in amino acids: CASRPGQGSTGELFF. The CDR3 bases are TGTGCCAGCAGACCGGGACAAGGCTCAACCGGGGAGCTGTTTTTT. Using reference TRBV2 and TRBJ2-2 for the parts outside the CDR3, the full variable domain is EPEVTQTPSHQVTQMGQEVILRCVPISNHLYFYWYRQILGQKVEFLVSFYNNEISEKSEIFDDQFSVERPDGSNFTLKIRSTKLEDSAMYFCASRPGQGSTGELFFGEGSRLTVL.

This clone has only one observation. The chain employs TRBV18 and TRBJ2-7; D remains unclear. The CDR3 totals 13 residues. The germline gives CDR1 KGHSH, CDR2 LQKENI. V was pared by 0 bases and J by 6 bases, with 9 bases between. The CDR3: CASSPPSQREQYF. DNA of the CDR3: TGTGCCAGCTCACCACCGAGTCAACGCGAGCAGTACTTC.

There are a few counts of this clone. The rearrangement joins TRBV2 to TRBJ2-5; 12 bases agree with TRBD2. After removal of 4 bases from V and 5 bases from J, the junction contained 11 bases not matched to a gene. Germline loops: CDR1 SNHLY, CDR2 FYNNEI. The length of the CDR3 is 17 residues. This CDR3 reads CASSGTSGTTGWETQYF. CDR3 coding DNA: TGTGCCAGCAGTGGGACTAGCGGGACGACGGGTTGGGAGACCCAGTACTTC.

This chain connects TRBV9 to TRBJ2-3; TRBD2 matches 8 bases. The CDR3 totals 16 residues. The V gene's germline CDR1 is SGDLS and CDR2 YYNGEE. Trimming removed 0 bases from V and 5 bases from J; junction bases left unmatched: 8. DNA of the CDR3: TGTGCCAGCAGCGTAGCGGCGGGAGGTAGTTTAGATACGCAGTATTTT. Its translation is CASSVAAGGSLDTQYF. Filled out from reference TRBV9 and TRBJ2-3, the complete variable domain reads DSGVTQTPKHLITATGQRVTLRCSPRSGDLSVYWYQQSLDQGLQFLIQYYNGEERAKGNILERFSAQQFPDLHSELNLSSLELGDSALYFCASSVAAGGSLDTQYFGPGTRLTVL.

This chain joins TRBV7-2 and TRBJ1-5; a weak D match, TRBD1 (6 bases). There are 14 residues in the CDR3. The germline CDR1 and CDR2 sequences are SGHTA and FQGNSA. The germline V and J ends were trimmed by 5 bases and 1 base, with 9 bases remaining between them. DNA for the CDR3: TGTGCCAGCAGCCCCGGGACAAGCAATCAGCCCCAGCATTTT. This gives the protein CASSPGTSNQPQHF.

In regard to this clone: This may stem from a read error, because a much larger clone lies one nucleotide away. CDR3 in amino acids: CASSLDPDQPQHF. CDR3 bases: TGTGCCAGCAGCTTGGACCCGGATCAGCCCCAGCATTTT. J is TRBJ1-5 and V is TRBV5-6; no clear D gene. From germline, CDR1 is SGHDT and CDR2 YYEEEE. The germline V and J ends were trimmed by 0 bases and 5 bases, with 6 bases remaining between them. This CDR3 contains 13 residues.

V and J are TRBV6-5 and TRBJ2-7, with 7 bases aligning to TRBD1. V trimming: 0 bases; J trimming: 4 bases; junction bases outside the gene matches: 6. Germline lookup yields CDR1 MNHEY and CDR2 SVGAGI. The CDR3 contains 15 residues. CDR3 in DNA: TGTGCCAGCAGTTACTCTAGGGGGCGTCGGTACGAGCAGTACTTC. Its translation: CASSYSRGRRYEQYF.

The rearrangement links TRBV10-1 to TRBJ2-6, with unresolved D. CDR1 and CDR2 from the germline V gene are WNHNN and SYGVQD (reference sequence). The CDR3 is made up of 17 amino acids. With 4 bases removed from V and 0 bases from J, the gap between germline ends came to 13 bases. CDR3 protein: CASSGLPQLSGANVLTF. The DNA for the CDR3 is TGCGCCAGCAGTGGCCTCCCACAGCTCTCTGGGGCCAACGTCCTGACTTTC.

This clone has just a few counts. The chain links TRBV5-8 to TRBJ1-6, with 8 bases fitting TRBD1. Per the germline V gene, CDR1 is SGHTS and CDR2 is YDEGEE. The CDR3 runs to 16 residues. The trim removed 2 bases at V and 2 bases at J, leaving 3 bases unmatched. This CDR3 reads CASSFQGATYNSPLHF. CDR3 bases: TGTGCCAGCAGCTTCCAGGGGGCGACCTATAATTCACCCCTCCACTTT.

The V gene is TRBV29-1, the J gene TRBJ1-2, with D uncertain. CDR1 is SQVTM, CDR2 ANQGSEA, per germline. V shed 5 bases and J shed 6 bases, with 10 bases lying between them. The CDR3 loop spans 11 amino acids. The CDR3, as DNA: TGCAGCGTTTTCAAGAGGGATGGCTACACCTTC. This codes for CSVFKRDGYTF.

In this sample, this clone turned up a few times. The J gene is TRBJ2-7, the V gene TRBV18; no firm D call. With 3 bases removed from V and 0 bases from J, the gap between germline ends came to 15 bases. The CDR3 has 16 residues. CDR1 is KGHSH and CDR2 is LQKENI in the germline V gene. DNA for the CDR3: TGTGCCAGCTCACCGGAGCGCACGTTAAGCTCCTACGAGCAGTACTTC. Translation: CASSPERTLSSYEQYF. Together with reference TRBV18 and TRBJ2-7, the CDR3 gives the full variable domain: NAGVMQNPRHLVRRRGQEARLRCSPMKGHSHVYWYRQLPEEGLKFMVYLQKENIIDESGMPKERFSAEFPKEGPSILRIQQVVRGDSAAYFCASSPERTLSSYEQYFGPGTRLTVT.

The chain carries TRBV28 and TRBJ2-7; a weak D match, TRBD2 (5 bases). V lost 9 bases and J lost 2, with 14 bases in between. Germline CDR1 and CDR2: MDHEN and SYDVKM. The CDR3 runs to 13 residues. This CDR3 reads CASATDGTYEQYF. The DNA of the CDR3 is TGTGCCAGTGCTACGGACGGGACCTACGAGCAGTACTTC. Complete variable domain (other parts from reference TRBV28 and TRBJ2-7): DVKVTQSSRYLVKRTGEKVFLECVQDMDHENMFWYRQDPGLGLRLIYFSYDVKMKEKGDIPEGYSVSREKKERFSLILESASTNQTSMYLCASATDGTYEQYFGPGTRLTVT.

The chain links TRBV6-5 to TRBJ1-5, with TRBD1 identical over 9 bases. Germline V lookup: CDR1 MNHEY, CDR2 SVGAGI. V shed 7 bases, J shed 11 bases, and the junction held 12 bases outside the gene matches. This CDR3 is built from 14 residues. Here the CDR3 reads CASTEGQGFRAQHF. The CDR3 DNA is TGTGCCAGCACCGAGGGACAGGGTTTTCGGGCCCAGCATTTT.

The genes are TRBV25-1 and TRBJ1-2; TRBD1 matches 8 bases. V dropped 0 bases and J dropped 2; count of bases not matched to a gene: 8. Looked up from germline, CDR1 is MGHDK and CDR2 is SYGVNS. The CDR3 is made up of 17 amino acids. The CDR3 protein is CASSEYSPDRVNYGYTF. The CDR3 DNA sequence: TGTGCCAGCAGTGAATATTCCCCGGACAGGGTCAACTATGGCTACACCTTC.

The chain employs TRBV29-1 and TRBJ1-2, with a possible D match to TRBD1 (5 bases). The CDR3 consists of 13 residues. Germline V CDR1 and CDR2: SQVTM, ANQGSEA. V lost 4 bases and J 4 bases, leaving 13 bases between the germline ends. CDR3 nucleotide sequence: TGCAGCGTTGTTACGAATACAGGCTATGGCTACACCTTC. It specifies CSVVTNTGYGYTF.

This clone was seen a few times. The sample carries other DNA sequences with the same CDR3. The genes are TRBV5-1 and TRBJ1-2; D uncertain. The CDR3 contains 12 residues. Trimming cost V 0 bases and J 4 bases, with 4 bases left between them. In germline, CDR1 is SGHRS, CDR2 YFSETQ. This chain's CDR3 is CASSLGSYGYTF. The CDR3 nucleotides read TGCGCCAGCAGCTTGGGTAGCTATGGCTACACCTTC.

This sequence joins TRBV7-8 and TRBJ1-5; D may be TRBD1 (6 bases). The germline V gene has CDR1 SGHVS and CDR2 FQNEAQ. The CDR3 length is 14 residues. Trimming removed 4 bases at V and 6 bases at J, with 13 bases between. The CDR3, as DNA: TGTGCCAGCAGCTCCGACGGGGGGCTTCAGCCCCAGCATTTT. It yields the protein CASSSDGGLQPQHF.

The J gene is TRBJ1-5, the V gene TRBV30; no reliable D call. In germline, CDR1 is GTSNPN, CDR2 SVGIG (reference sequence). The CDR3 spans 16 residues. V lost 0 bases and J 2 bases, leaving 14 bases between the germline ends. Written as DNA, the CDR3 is TGTGCCTGGAGTGTACCCACCGCCGGGGGCAATCAGCCCCAGCATTTT. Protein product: CAWSVPTAGGNQPQHF.